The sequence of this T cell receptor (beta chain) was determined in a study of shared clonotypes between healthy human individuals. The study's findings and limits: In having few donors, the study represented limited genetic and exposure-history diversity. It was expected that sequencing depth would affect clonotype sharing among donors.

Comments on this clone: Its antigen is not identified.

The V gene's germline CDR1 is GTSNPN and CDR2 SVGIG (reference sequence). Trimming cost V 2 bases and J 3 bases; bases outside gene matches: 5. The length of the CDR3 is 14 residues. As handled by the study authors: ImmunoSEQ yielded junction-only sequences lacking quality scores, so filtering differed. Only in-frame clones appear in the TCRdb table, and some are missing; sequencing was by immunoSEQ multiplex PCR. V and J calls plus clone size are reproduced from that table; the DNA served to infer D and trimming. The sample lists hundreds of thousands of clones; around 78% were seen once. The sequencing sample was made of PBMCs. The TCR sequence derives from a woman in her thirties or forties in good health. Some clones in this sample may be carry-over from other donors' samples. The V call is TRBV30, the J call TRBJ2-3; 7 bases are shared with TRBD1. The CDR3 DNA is TGTGCCTGGAGTACCGGGACAGTAACAGATACGCAGTATTTT. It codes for CAWSTGTVTDTQYF.